Below, one T cell receptor beta chain is given with its context. Its antigen is still unknown. The data are from a study of T cells after posttransplantation cyclophosphamide. Whole-study findings and limits: Blood and skin or GI T cell repertoires showed limited TRB overlap. Recipient CMV seropositivity and CMV reactivation strongly tracked TRB clonality.

Cells defined as naive were viable CD3+CD4+ or CD3+CD8+ and CCR7+CD45RA+CD45RO-CD95-CD27+CD28+. Produced via immunoSEQ multiplex PCR; TCRdb's table is partial and in-frame only. The sample holds about 31,000 clones, about 89% seen once. Trimming cost V 5 bases and J 7 bases, with 20 bases left between them. The CDR3 has 15 amino acids. The germline V gene has CDR1 SGHTA and CDR2 FQGNSA. This receptor was taken from a woman aged 55-70 years in good health, CMV-negative, and a related stem cell transplant donor. The chain is built from TRBV7-2 and TRBJ2-5, with unresolved D. The specimen sequenced was naive CD4+ T cells sorted from PBMCs. The CDR3 protein is CASSGQIYTIGTQYF. CDR3 bases: TGTGCCAGCAGCGGGCAGATATACACCATAGGGACCCAGTACTTC.